This T cell receptor (beta chain) comes out of a study of shared clonotypes between healthy human individuals. The data were produced by immunoSEQ multiplex PCR, yet TCRdb's version contains in-frame clones alone and is incomplete. The data contain 150,000 to 200,000 clones, about 93% of them seen just once; the ten biggest clones take up more than 0.06%. In germline, CDR1 is SNHLY, CDR2 FYNNEI. The CDR3 totals 12 residues. Trimming removed 6 bases from V and 3 bases from J, with 9 bases in between. The donor population consisted of healthy HIV-negative adults with no recent acute infections or vaccinations.

The sequence derives from a woman in her twenties or thirties in good health. The chain employs TRBV2 and TRBJ2-7, with D possibly matching TRBD1 (5 bases). Sequenced material: naive CD4+ T cells sorted from blood. Subset noted: CD45RA+ positively selected. DNA for the CDR3: TGTGCCAGCAGCCTCCAGGGCTACGAGCAGTACTTC. Its translation is CASSLQGYEQYF.